Shown below are 14 T cell receptor beta chains from a single sample sequenced in a study of cytomegalovirus exposure and HLA in healthy donors. TCRdb's table, derived via immunoSEQ multiplex PCR, lists solely in-frame clones and lacks some. The table has about 150,000 clones, about 94% seen once; the top ten hold 1.5% to 2%. The sequencing input was PBMCs. Receptors were obtained from a man younger than 30 in good health and CMV-seropositive.

This CDR3 is CASRSFTGGYEQYF. The CDR3 DNA sequence: TGTGCCAGCAGATCCTTTACAGGGGGCTACGAGCAGTACTTC. The chain employs TRBV27 and TRBJ2-7; TRBD1 matches at 8 bases. Germline lookup yields CDR1 MNHEY and CDR2 SMNVEV (reference sequence). CDR3 size: 14 residues. V was clipped by 6 bases and J by 3 bases; unmatched bases: 7.

The chain links TRBV19 to TRBJ1-1; D is ambiguous. The CDR3 length is 17 residues. V lost 8 bases, J lost 0 bases, and 22 bases lay in between. The germline V gene encodes CDR1 LNHDA and CDR2 SQIVND (reference sequence). In DNA, the CDR3 is TGTGCCAGTGCGGACTCGGAGGGTAGGCTTCTGAACACTGAAGCTTTCTTT. Its protein product is CASADSEGRLLNTEAFF.

CDR3 protein: CASSAVGTSGGDLDEQYF. CDR3 DNA sequence: TGTGCCAGCAGCGCCGTTGGGACTAGCGGGGGCGATCTGGACGAGCAGTACTTC. The chain joins TRBV9 to TRBJ2-7, with TRBD2 matching over 14 bases. CDR3 length: 18 residues. Germline CDR1 reads SGDLS; CDR2 reads YYNGEE. Losses at the gene ends were 3 bases for V and 5 bases for J; bases not matched to a gene: 13.

The V gene is TRBV6-6, the J gene TRBJ1-4, with 7 bases matching TRBD1. V dropped 2 bases and J dropped 5; count of bases not matched to a gene: 5. CDR1 is MNHNY, CDR2 SVGAGI, per germline (reference sequence). This CDR3 contains 15 residues. Here the CDR3 DNA reads TGTGCCAGCAGTTACACGACAGGGCCAAATGAAAAACTGTTTTTT. Protein product: CASSYTTGPNEKLFF.

This rearrangement joins TRBV5-6 to TRBJ2-3; unclear D gene. Germline V lookup: CDR1 SGHDT, CDR2 YYEEEE. The CDR3 spans 13 residues. With 2 bases removed from V and 2 bases from J, the gap between germline ends came to 6 bases. CDR3 residues: CASSFSFTDTQYF. CDR3 coding DNA: TGTGCCAGCAGCTTCTCCTTCACAGATACGCAGTATTTT.

The chain joins TRBV27 to TRBJ2-1, with 8 positions matching TRBD2. This CDR3 is built from 15 residues. The V gene's germline CDR1 is MNHEY and CDR2 SMNVEV (reference sequence). Trimming cost V 7 bases and J 4 bases; bases outside gene matches: 9. CDR3 sequence (DNA): TGTGCCAGCACCCTCTGGGGGACTAGATACAATGAGCAGTTCTTC. Amino acid sequence: CASTLWGTRYNEQFF.

This chain joins TRBV5-1 and TRBJ2-5, with 7 bases aligning to TRBD2. With V trimmed by 6 bases and J by 1 base, 6 bases remained unmatched. Germline CDR1 is SGHRS and CDR2 is YFSETQ. CDR3 length equals 14 residues. CDR3 sequence reads: CASKDGGSQETQYF. CDR3 DNA: TGCGCCAGCAAGGACGGGGGGAGCCAAGAGACCCAGTACTTC.

This clone occurred once. The rearrangement joins TRBV5-1 to TRBJ1-5; D gene uncertain. The CDR3 extends over 14 amino acids. V was shortened by 0 bases and J by 5 bases, with 9 bases between the two germline ends. Germline V gives CDR1 SGHRS, CDR2 YFSETQ. DNA for the CDR3: TGCGCCAGCAGCTTGGGTGGTACGGATCAGCCCCAGCATTTT. It encodes CASSLGGTDQPQHF. Full variable domain (outside the CDR3, taken from reference TRBV5-1 and TRBJ1-5): KAGVTQTPRYLIKTRGQQVTLSCSPISGHRSVSWYQQTPGQGLQFLFEYFSETQRNKGNFPGRFSGRQFSNSRSEMNVSTLELGDSALYLCASSLGGTDQPQHFGDGTRLSIL.

V and J are TRBV4-1 and TRBJ1-4; D is possibly TRBD1 (5 bases). This CDR3 has 15 residues. V gave up 1 base and J gave up 7 bases, with 13 bases separating them. Germline V gene data show CDR1 as MGHRA and CDR2 as YSYEKL. CDR3 nucleotide sequence: TGCGCCAGCAGCCAAGGGGTAGGGGCGGTTGAAAAACTGTTTTTT. It specifies CASSQGVGAVEKLFF.

The chain combines TRBV5-4 with TRBJ1-2; TRBD1 aligns across 8 bases. V shed 6 bases and J 6 bases; nucleotides not matched to a gene: 19. CDR3 length equals 17 residues. The germline CDR1 and CDR2 sequences are SGHNT and YYREEE (reference sequence). CDR3 nucleotide sequence: TGTGCCAGCACCTTCTCACAACTAATTGACAGGGGAGATGGCTACACCTTC. This translates into CASTFSQLIDRGDGYTF. Full variable domain (remainder filled in from reference TRBV5-4 and TRBJ1-2): ETGVTQSPTHLIKTRGQQVTLRCSSQSGHNTVSWYQQALGQGPQFIFQYYREEENGRGNFPPRFSGLQFPNYSSELNVNALELDDSALYLCASTFSQLIDRGDGYTFGSGTRLTVV.

The chain is built from TRBV25-1 and TRBJ2-7, with D unclear. V was pared by 5 bases and J by 4 bases, with 18 bases between. The CDR3 length is 15 residues. Germline V gene lookup returns CDR1 MGHDK and CDR2 SYGVNS. In DNA, the CDR3 is TGTGCCAGCAGTAAAAGTGCGGTTGCCGGGTACGAGCAGTACTTC. The encoded protein is CASSKSAVAGYEQYF.

DNA of the CDR3: TGCGCCAGCAGCGAGCCACAGGGTCCGTTAACGAACACCGGGGAGCTGTTTTTT. This gives the protein CASSEPQGPLTNTGELFF. The chain is built from TRBV5-1 and TRBJ2-2, with a tentative D call TRBD1 (6 bases). CDR1 is SGHRS and CDR2 is YFSETQ in the germline V gene. V was cut by 4 bases and J by 0 bases, with 19 bases left in between. There are 18 residues in the CDR3.

V is TRBV4-2 and J is TRBJ2-7, with 10 bases fitting TRBD2. The length of the CDR3 is 14 residues. Per the germline V gene, CDR1 is LGHNA and CDR2 is YNFKEQ. The V gene end was trimmed by 4 bases and the J gene end by 6 bases; junction bases not matched to a gene: 6. CDR3 sequence: CASSRSTSGSEQYF. The CDR3 nucleotides are TGTGCCAGCAGCCGGTCGACTAGCGGGTCCGAGCAGTACTTC.

V usage is TRBV30 and J usage is TRBJ2-7; tentative D call: TRBD2 (5 bases). The CDR3 has 14 residues. The V gene lost 1 base and the J gene lost 4 bases, with 14 bases spanning the gap. Germline V gives CDR1 GTSNPN, CDR2 SVGIG (reference sequence). CDR3 bases: TGTGCCTGGAGTGCCGGCTTGGGCGGGTACGAGCAGTACTTC. Translated, it gives CAWSAGLGGYEQYF.